The 28 T cell receptor beta chains below come from one sample, sequenced in a study of T cell responses to AZD1222 COVID-19 vaccine. Using immunoSEQ multiplex PCR, the repertoire was profiled, and TCRdb retains in-frame clones only, with some absent. The profile shows 130,000 to 150,000 clones, around 88% of them singletons. The starting material was peripheral blood, obtained on day 0 of AZD1222 vaccination. The receptors were sampled from an adult in good health.

CDR3 nucleotide sequence: TGTGCCAGCAGGATCGGTACAGGGAGGGAAAAACTGTTTTTT. Amino acid sequence: CASRIGTGREKLFF. The chain carries TRBV6-5 and TRBJ1-4; D possibly corresponds to TRBD1 (6 bases). The CDR3 is 14 amino acids. CDR1 and CDR2 (germline): MNHEY, SVGAGI. V was shortened by 6 bases and J by 8 bases, with 16 bases between the two germline ends.

The chain combines TRBV19 with TRBJ1-5; a weak D match, TRBD1 (5 bases). The V gene lost 3 bases and the J gene lost 5 bases, with 5 bases spanning the gap. Looked up from germline, CDR1 is LNHDA and CDR2 is SQIVND (reference sequence). The CDR3 loop spans 12 amino acids. The CDR3 loop reads CASSMTDQPQHF. CDR3 in DNA: TGTGCCAGTAGTATGACAGATCAGCCCCAGCATTTT.

The chain couples TRBV9 to TRBJ2-3, with TRBD2 matching over 7 bases. This CDR3 comprises 16 residues. The ends lost 0 bases at V and 3 bases at J; junction bases unmatched: 7. CDR1 is SGDLS and CDR2 is YYNGEE in the germline V gene. The CDR3 bases are TGTGCCAGCAGCGTAGCGGGGGGTTTGTATACAGATACGCAGTATTTT. As protein: CASSVAGGLYTDTQYF.

The J gene is TRBJ1-1, the V gene TRBV30; 7 bases agree with TRBD1. Unmatched junction bases numbered 3, after V lost 2 bases and J lost 6 bases. The CDR3 has 12 amino acids. Looked up from germline, CDR1 is GTSNPN and CDR2 is SVGIG (reference sequence). The CDR3 sequence is CAWSQGGPEAFF. CDR3 in DNA: TGTGCCTGGAGTCAGGGGGGCCCTGAAGCTTTCTTT. Combining the CDR3 with reference TRBV30 and TRBJ1-1 gives the whole variable domain SQTIHQWPATLVQPVGSPLSLECTVEGTSNPNLYWYRQAAGRGLQLLFYSVGIGQISSEVPQNLSASRPQDRQFILSSKKLLLSDSGFYLCAWSQGGPEAFFGQGTRLTVV.

This clone was observed a single time. This specimen includes other DNA sequences encoding the same CDR3. V is TRBV6-2 or TRBV6-3 and J is TRBJ1-1; D ambiguous. Germline CDR1 and CDR2: MNHEY and SVGEGT. The length of the CDR3 is 11 residues. V dropped 5 bases and J dropped 1 base, with 2 bases sitting between them. Here the CDR3 DNA reads TGTGCCAGCAGTACGAACACTGAAGCTTTCTTT. Amino acids: CASSTNTEAFF.

The chain uses TRBV7-2 and TRBJ1-1; no definite D call. V was trimmed by 2 bases and J by 2 bases, leaving 12 bases between them. The CDR3 has 15 residues. Germline CDR1 reads SGHTA; CDR2 reads FQGNSA. DNA for the CDR3: TGTGCCAGCAGCTTAAACTCGGGTATCAACACTGAAGCTTTCTTT. Translated, it gives CASSLNSGINTEAFF.

This clone was detected only once. The chain links TRBV6-6 to TRBJ2-7; D remains unclear. The CDR3 loop spans 15 amino acids. Between the trimmed V and J ends, which lost 5 bases and 2 bases, there was a span of 16 bases. Germline assignment: CDR1 MNHNY and CDR2 SVGAGI (reference sequence). DNA of the CDR3: TGTGCCAGCAGTACCCCAAGGTCTGGGGCCTACGAGCAGTACTTC. It translates to CASSTPRSGAYEQYF.

The chain uses TRBV5-1 and TRBJ2-2; unclear D gene. With 0 bases removed from V and 3 bases from J, the gap between germline ends came to 3 bases. Looked up from germline, CDR1 is SGHRS and CDR2 is YFSETQ. CDR3 length: 13 amino acids. CDR3 DNA: TGCGCCAGCAGCTTGGAGGACACCGGGGAGCTGTTTTTT. Amino acids: CASSLEDTGELFF.

This chain links TRBV6-1 with TRBJ1-5, with TRBD1 matching 9 bases. J gave up 2 bases and V 0 bases, and 2 bases lay outside the gene matches. The CDR3 consists of 16 residues. Germline V CDR1 and CDR2: MNHNS, SASEGT. The CDR3 nucleotides read TGTGCCAGCAGTGAAGCGGACAGGGGCCGCAATCAGCCCCAGCATTTT. This gives the protein CASSEADRGRNQPQHF.

V and J are TRBV4-1 and TRBJ1-2; possible D gene TRBD1, 6 bases. Per germline, CDR1 MGHRA and CDR2 YSYEKL. This CDR3 has 17 residues. The V gene lost 4 bases and the J gene lost 4 bases, with 22 bases spanning the gap. CDR3 nucleotide sequence: TGCGCCAGCAGCCTCGAGACAGGTTCGTGGGTAGGCTATGGCTACACCTTC. This gives the protein CASSLETGSWVGYGYTF.

This chain joins TRBV7-3 and TRBJ1-1; D not resolved. The CDR3 is made up of 13 amino acids. Trimming removed 2 bases at V and 5 bases at J, with 9 bases between. Germline CDR1 reads SGHTA; CDR2 reads FQGTGA. CDR3 amino acids: CASSLEPKTEAFF. The CDR3 region has the DNA TGTGCCAGCAGCTTAGAGCCCAAAACTGAAGCTTTCTTT.

The chain joins TRBV5-8 to TRBJ1-3; 9 bases align to TRBD1. The CDR3 extends over 14 amino acids. CDR1 is SGHTS and CDR2 is YDEGEE in the germline V gene. J gave up 6 bases and V 4 bases, and 5 bases lay outside the gene matches. The CDR3 loop is CASSPGQGTNTIYF. Written as DNA, the CDR3 is TGTGCCAGCAGCCCCGGACAGGGGACAAACACCATATATTTT.

The chain joins TRBV7-2 to TRBJ1-4; 9 nucleotides align to TRBD1. The germline gives CDR1 SGHTA, CDR2 FQGNSA. Losses at the gene ends were 6 bases for V and 3 bases for J; bases not matched to a gene: 5. This CDR3 is 15 amino acids long. CDR3 in DNA: TGTGCCAGCAGTAAACAGGGGGCGGCTAATGAAAAACTGTTTTTT. Translating it yields CASSKQGAANEKLFF.

This sequence joins TRBV7-9 and TRBJ2-7; 8 nucleotides line up with TRBD2. V shed 5 bases, J shed 7 bases, and the junction held 7 bases outside the gene matches. CDR3 length: 13 amino acids. The germline V gene encodes CDR1 SEHNR and CDR2 FQNEAQ (reference sequence). CDR3 amino acids: CASSRQTGGEQYF. The CDR3 DNA follows: TGTGCCAGCAGCCGACAGACGGGAGGGGAGCAGTACTTC.

V and J are TRBV6-5 and TRBJ1-2, with TRBD1 as a possible D gene (6 bases). With 4 bases removed from V and 5 bases from J, the gap between germline ends came to 17 bases. Germline CDR1 reads MNHEY; CDR2 reads SVGAGI. This CDR3 spans 15 amino acids. CDR3 region: CASSFGQPKGYGYTF. For the CDR3, the DNA is TGTGCCAGCAGTTTCGGACAGCCGAAGGGGTATGGCTACACCTTC.

The chain combines TRBV5-1 with TRBJ2-7; tentatively, D is TRBD1 or TRBD2 (6 bases each). Germline V gives CDR1 SGHRS, CDR2 YFSETQ. The CDR3 spans 12 residues. V lost 0 bases and J 7 bases, leaving 8 bases between the germline ends. The chain's CDR3 is CASSLGGAEQYF. In nucleotides, the CDR3 is TGCGCCAGCAGCTTGGGGGGGGCAGAGCAGTACTTC.

This clone was observed once. The V call is TRBV9, the J call TRBJ2-7; 13 bases fit TRBD2. The CDR3 is made up of 16 amino acids. Germline assignment: CDR1 SGDLS and CDR2 YYNGEE. V shed 2 bases and J 5 bases; nucleotides not matched to a gene: 7. The DNA of the CDR3 is TGTGCCAGCAGCGTGAACTTCGGGACTAGCGGGGACGAGCAGTACTTC. Its protein is CASSVNFGTSGDEQYF.

Of note for this clone: The DNA is omitted, as the CDR3 cannot be located on it reliably, and the CDR3 follows TCRdb's listing. The V and J genes are TRBV12-1 and TRBJ1-5; the table's D call TRBD1 went unverified against the DNA. TRBV12-1 is assigned pseudogene status. Including both end residues, the CDR3 is 14 amino acids long. The CDR3 sequence is CASSWGRGNQPQHF.

The chain carries TRBV28 and TRBJ2-5, with 13 positions matching TRBD2. Germline CDR1 MDHEN, CDR2 SYDVKM. The J segment lost 2 bases and the V segment lost 5 bases, leaving 5 bases of the junction unmatched. The CDR3 consists of 16 residues. The CDR3 protein is CASSKGGLAGQETQYF. In nucleotides, the CDR3 is TGTGCCAGCAGTAAGGGGGGACTAGCGGGACAAGAGACCCAGTACTTC.

The chain joins TRBV19 to TRBJ1-2; TRBD1 is a possible D gene (6 bases). Trimming took 1 base from V and 4 from J, leaving 16 bases between them. CDR3 size: 16 residues. Germline V gene lookup returns CDR1 LNHDA and CDR2 SQIVND (reference sequence). The CDR3 reads CASSIGMEWGLYGYTF. The CDR3 DNA is TGTGCCAGTAGTATAGGAATGGAATGGGGGCTCTATGGCTACACCTTC.

This chain links TRBV7-2 with TRBJ2-7; TRBD2 matches at 10 bases. After removal of 0 bases from V and 6 bases from J, the junction contained 2 bases not matched to a gene. Germline assignment: CDR1 SGHTA and CDR2 FQGNSA. This CDR3 is 14 amino acids long. The CDR3 bases are TGTGCCAGCAGCTTAGCTAGCGGGGGGACCGAGCAGTACTTC. This codes for CASSLASGGTEQYF.

The gene calls are TRBV13 and TRBJ1-1; D is possibly TRBD1 (5 bases). The V and J ends lost 4 bases and 6 bases respectively, with 15 bases between them. In germline, CDR1 is PRHDT, CDR2 FYEKMQ (reference sequence). The CDR3 runs 14 residues. The CDR3 loop reads CASSSSTGSPEAFF. The CDR3 DNA reads TGTGCCAGCAGCTCTAGTACAGGATCCCCTGAAGCTTTCTTT. Filled out from reference TRBV13 and TRBJ1-1, the complete variable domain reads AAGVIQSPRHLIKEKRETATLKCYPIPRHDTVYWYQQGPGQDPQFLISFYEKMQSDKGSIPDRFSAQQFSDYHSELNMSSLELGDSALYFCASSSSTGSPEAFFGQGTRLTVV.

V is TRBV5-1 and J is TRBJ1-3; 8 positions agree with TRBD1. The CDR3 runs to 16 residues. After removal of 4 bases from V and 4 bases from J, the junction contained 10 bases not matched to a gene. Germline values: CDR1 SGHRS, CDR2 YFSETQ. CDR3 sequence reads: CASSLPQTGDGNTIYF. In nucleotides, the CDR3 is TGCGCCAGCAGCCTACCCCAGACAGGGGACGGAAACACCATATATTTT. Full variable domain (rest looked up from reference TRBV5-1 and TRBJ1-3): KAGVTQTPRYLIKTRGQQVTLSCSPISGHRSVSWYQQTPGQGLQFLFEYFSETQRNKGNFPGRFSGRQFSNSRSEMNVSTLELGDSALYLCASSLPQTGDGNTIYFGEGSWLTVV.

This chain joins TRBV9 and TRBJ1-2, with 11 bases identical to TRBD1. This CDR3 has 15 amino acids. The germline CDR1 and CDR2 sequences are SGDLS and YYNGEE. J gave up 6 bases and V 2 bases, and 6 bases lay outside the gene matches. The CDR3 sequence is CASSVGDRGANGYTF. The CDR3 bases are TGTGCCAGCAGCGTTGGGGACAGGGGGGCGAATGGCTACACCTTC.

The rearrangement links TRBV5-1 to TRBJ1-2; TRBD1 matches at 7 bases. The germline V gene encodes CDR1 SGHRS and CDR2 YFSETQ. This CDR3 has 17 residues. After removal of 4 bases from V and 5 bases from J, the junction contained 17 bases not matched to a gene. In nucleotides, the CDR3 is TGCGCCAGCAGCCCCGGGACAGCGGGTCTCGCAGTTTATGGCTACACCTTC. This gives the protein CASSPGTAGLAVYGYTF.

V usage is TRBV12-3 or TRBV12-4 and J usage is TRBJ2-5, with 10 bases that match TRBD1. J lost 5 bases, V lost 8 bases, and 5 bases had no gene match. The CDR3 is made up of 13 amino acids. The CDR3 region is CASGQGQGETQYF. For the CDR3, the DNA is TGTGCCAGCGGCCAGGGACAGGGGGAGACCCAGTACTTC.

The chain joins TRBV7-3 to TRBJ2-1; 7 positions agree with TRBD2. V lost 5 bases to trimming and J lost 8 bases; unmatched junction nucleotides: 18. Germline values: CDR1 SGHTA, CDR2 FQGTGA. The CDR3 is made up of 17 amino acids. The CDR3 DNA sequence: TGTGCCAGCAGCCCTCGGGGAGGAGCGGGGTCTTTGGATGAGCAGTTCTTC. This encodes CASSPRGGAGSLDEQFF.

The V and J genes are TRBV30 and TRBJ1-3, with unresolved D. In germline, CDR1 is GTSNPN, CDR2 SVGIG (reference sequence). V dropped 1 base and J dropped 2 bases, with 15 bases sitting between them. CDR3 length: 16 residues. The CDR3: CAWSGLGGLPGNTIYF. In DNA form, the CDR3 reads TGTGCCTGGAGTGGACTCGGAGGGTTGCCTGGAAACACCATATATTTT.